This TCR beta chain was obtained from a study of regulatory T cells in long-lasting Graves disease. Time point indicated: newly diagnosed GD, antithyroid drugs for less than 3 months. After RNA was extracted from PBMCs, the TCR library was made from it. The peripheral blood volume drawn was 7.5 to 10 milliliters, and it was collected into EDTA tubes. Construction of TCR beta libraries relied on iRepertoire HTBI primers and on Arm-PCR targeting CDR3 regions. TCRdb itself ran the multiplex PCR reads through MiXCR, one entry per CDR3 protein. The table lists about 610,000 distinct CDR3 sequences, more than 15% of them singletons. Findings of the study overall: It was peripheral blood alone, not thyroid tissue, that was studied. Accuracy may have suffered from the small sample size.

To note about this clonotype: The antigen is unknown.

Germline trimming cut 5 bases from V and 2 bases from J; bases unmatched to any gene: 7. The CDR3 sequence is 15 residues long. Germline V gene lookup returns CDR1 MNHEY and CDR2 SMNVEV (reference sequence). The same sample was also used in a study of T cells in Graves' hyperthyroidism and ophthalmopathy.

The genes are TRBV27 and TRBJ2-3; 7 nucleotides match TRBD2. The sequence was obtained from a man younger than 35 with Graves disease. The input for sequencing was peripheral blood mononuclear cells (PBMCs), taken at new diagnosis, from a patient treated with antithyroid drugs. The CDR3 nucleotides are TGTGCCAGCAGTAGGTGGGAGGGATACACAGATACGCAGTATTTT. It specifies CASSRWEGYTDTQYF.